This T cell receptor (beta chain) was identified during a study of blood T cell repertoires in COVID-19. Overall study context: Material from acute and convalescent COVID-19 was sourced from the United States, Italy and Spain.

Cohorts were assigned according to the clinical history that participants reported. For recovered donors of Cohort 3, there were two negative PCRs, clearance, or symptom resolution. The authors' processing: It was from reference gene primer amplification that nucleated cell counts were estimated. Sequencing was performed with immunoSEQ multiplex PCR; in TCRdb, only in-frame clones are kept and a portion is missing. The V and J calls and the clone size are those of that table, but D and trimming were determined from the DNA. The sample has some 200,000 clones; 70% to 90% are singletons. V was cut by 4 bases and J by 6 bases, with 16 bases left in between. The CDR3 is 15 amino acids. Germline V CDR1 and CDR2: SGHTA, FQGTGA.

The chain carries TRBV7-3 and TRBJ2-1, with D possibly being TRBD1 (6 bases). The source of this sequence is a woman between 18 and 30 years old who had recovered from COVID-19. What was sequenced was PBMCs or T cells enriched from blood (not recorded which). The CDR3 region has the DNA TGTGCCAGCAGCTCAGACGGGACACCCGGCAATGAGCAGTTCTTC. It codes for CASSSDGTPGNEQFF.